The 10 T cell receptor beta chains reported below all come from one sample, sequenced in a study of cytomegalovirus exposure and HLA in healthy donors. Researchers ran the PCR with 60 Vbeta and 13 Jbeta primers. Generated by immunoSEQ multiplex PCR, the TCRdb table keeps only in-frame clones and is missing some. The sample consists of 33,000 or so clones, 90% of them appearing once. The sequenced sample was PBMCs. The receptors come from a woman between 18 and 30 years old in good health and CMV-seronegative.

This rearrangement joins TRBV6-1 to TRBJ2-2, with D perhaps TRBD2 (6 bases). The CDR3 covers 14 residues. Per the germline V gene, CDR1 is MNHNS and CDR2 is SASEGT. V was shortened by 3 bases and J by 8 bases, with 13 bases between the two germline ends. The CDR3 protein is CASSERDSAGELFF. CDR3 in DNA: TGTGCCAGCAGTGAGCGGGACTCAGCAGGGGAGCTGTTTTTT.

The chain uses TRBV27 and TRBJ2-7, with 7 bases identical to TRBD1. Germline assignment: CDR1 MNHEY and CDR2 SMNVEV (reference sequence). This CDR3 region has 13 residues. With V trimmed by 7 bases and J by 2 bases, 5 bases remained unmatched. The CDR3: CASTAGTAYEQYF. For the CDR3, the DNA is TGTGCCAGCACTGCCGGGACAGCCTACGAGCAGTACTTC.

Turning to this clone: Relative to the germline gene, one junction end is altered; a read error may explain this. The CDR3 region is CSSTLTGGPPYEQYF. The CDR3, as DNA: TGTTCCAGCACCCTAACGGGAGGGCCCCCCTACGAGCAGTACTTC. The chain employs TRBV7-9 and TRBJ2-7; the match to TRBD2 covers 8 bases. Germline V lookup: CDR1 SEHNR, CDR2 FQNEAQ (reference sequence). The CDR3 covers 15 residues.

This clone was counted only a few times. The chain employs TRBV5-1 and TRBJ1-2, with D possibly being TRBD1 (6 bases). This CDR3 spans 15 amino acids. V was trimmed by 3 bases and J by 3 bases, leaving 15 bases between them. Germline V lookup: CDR1 SGHRS, CDR2 YFSETQ. DNA of the CDR3: TGCGCCAGCAGCTCTAGGACAGCGGCAGACTATGGCTACACCTTC. Translating it yields CASSSRTAADYGYTF. Complete variable domain (other parts from reference TRBV5-1 and TRBJ1-2): KAGVTQTPRYLIKTRGQQVTLSCSPISGHRSVSWYQQTPGQGLQFLFEYFSETQRNKGNFPGRFSGRQFSNSRSEMNVSTLELGDSALYLCASSSRTAADYGYTFGSGTRLTVV.

CDR3 nucleotide sequence: TGCGCCAGCAGCCATCAACTACTAGGGGGACAAGAGACCCAGTACTTC. It is translated as CASSHQLLGGQETQYF. The rearrangement links TRBV4-1 to TRBJ2-5; possibly TRBD1 for D (6 bases). Germline CDR1 is MGHRA and CDR2 is YSYEKL. The CDR3 is 16 amino acids. The V end lost 3 bases, the J end lost 2 bases, and 16 bases lay between the germline ends.

This chain joins TRBV7-2 and TRBJ1-4, with no clear D. V lost 5 bases and J lost 0, with 10 bases in between. The CDR3 contains 15 residues. Germline lookup yields CDR1 SGHTA and CDR2 FQGNSA. CDR3 region: CASSPQDATNEKLFF. CDR3 nucleotide sequence: TGTGCCAGCAGCCCCCAGGATGCAACTAATGAAAAACTGTTTTTT. Complete variable domain (other parts from reference TRBV7-2 and TRBJ1-4): GAGVSQSPSNKVTEKGKDVELRCDPISGHTALYWYRQSLGQGLEFLIYFQGNSAPDKSGLPSDRFSAERTGGSVSTLTIQRTQQEDSAVYLCASSPQDATNEKLFFGSGTQLSVL.

Remarks on this clone: Other DNA sequences in the same sample also yield this CDR3. The V gene is TRBV19, the J gene TRBJ2-7; 8 bases are shared with TRBD1. The CDR3 runs 16 residues. CDR1 and CDR2 (germline): LNHDA, SQIVND (reference sequence). The V segment lost 5 bases and the J segment 4 bases; nucleotides outside the gene matches: 13. CDR3 in DNA: TGTGCCAGTAGTCTTTCCCTCCTTGGACAGGGTTACGAGCAGTACTTC. Translating gives CASSLSLLGQGYEQYF.

V and J are TRBV9 and TRBJ2-1; 10 bases fit TRBD2. Germline V gene lookup returns CDR1 SGDLS and CDR2 YYNGEE. The CDR3 runs 15 residues. The ends lost 4 bases at V and 4 bases at J; junction bases unmatched: 5. CDR3 DNA: TGTGCCAGCAGCAGAGGACTAGCGGAGTACAATGAGCAGTTCTTC. Amino acids: CASSRGLAEYNEQFF.

The chain carries TRBV28 and TRBJ1-5; possibly TRBD1 for D (5 bases). The V end lost 7 bases, the J end lost 2 bases, and 15 bases lay between the germline ends. The CDR3 extends over 15 amino acids. Per germline, CDR1 MDHEN and CDR2 SYDVKM. CDR3 sequence: CASTIYRGGNQPQHF. The CDR3 DNA reads TGTGCCAGCACCATTTATCGGGGGGGCAATCAGCCCCAGCATTTT.

The chain carries TRBV27 and TRBJ2-7; TRBD2 agrees at 11 bases. Germline V gives CDR1 MNHEY, CDR2 SMNVEV (reference sequence). The CDR3 length is 15 residues. Trimming took 3 bases from V and 1 from J; bases not matched to a gene: 2. The CDR3 reads CASSFGTSGSYEQYF. The CDR3 nucleotides read TGTGCCAGCAGTTTCGGGACTAGCGGTTCCTACGAGCAGTACTTC.